This TCR beta chain was observed in a study of cytomegalovirus exposure and HLA in healthy donors. Study-wide results and caveats: The study reported that TCR beta sequences accurately predicted HLA-A and HLA-B alleles in most subjects.

Comment on this clone: The antigen is not known.

The PCR contained 60 Vbeta and 13 Jbeta primers. This table comes from immunoSEQ multiplex PCR, and its TCRdb copy is limited to in-frame clones, with some not included. Among about 60,000 clones, approximately 70% were seen once, and the ten largest hold just under 20%. V shed 6 bases and J shed 4 bases, with 12 bases lying between them. The CDR3 runs to 14 residues. The germline V gene encodes CDR1 SNHLY and CDR2 FYNNEI. The material sequenced was PBMCs. This TCR was sampled from a woman aged 55-69 years in good health and CMV-seropositive. The chain employs TRBV2 and TRBJ2-2; D may be TRBD2 (6 bases). The CDR3 region has the DNA TGTGCCAGCAGGGAGCGGGTTGTCACCGGGGAGCTGTTTTTT. Translation: CASRERVVTGELFF.